This T cell receptor (beta chain) was found in a study of cytomegalovirus exposure and HLA in healthy donors. The CDR3 runs 15 residues. V dropped 5 bases and J dropped 7; count of bases not matched to a gene: 12. CDR1 and CDR2 (germline): PRHDT, FYEKMQ (reference sequence). A multiplex PCR was run with 60 Vbeta primers and 13 Jbeta primers. Sequenced by immunoSEQ multiplex PCR; TCRdb stores in-frame clones only, minus some. The listing contains around 120,000 clones. The rearrangement joins TRBV13 to TRBJ1-1; TRBD1 matches 8 bases. The source is a man aged 50-60 years in good health and CMV-seronegative. Source material: PBMCs. The CDR3: CASSVKDREVGEAFF. The CDR3 DNA reads as TGTGCCAGCAGCGTAAAGGACAGGGAGGTGGGTGAAGCTTTCTTT.